The rows below give T cell receptor beta chains drawn from one sample of a study of identical twins. TCRdb independently ran MiXCR on the 5' RACE reads; one entry per CDR3 protein. The sample has hundreds of thousands of distinct CDR3 sequences; approximately 18% are singletons. This sample also appeared in a second study, on T cells expressing NK-cell markers.

Sequences were obtained from PBMCs. The receptors stem from a young woman in good health. Both conserved end residues are part of each CDR3. The D gene is left open where the match is weak. Clone size is stated in some rows and not others, as once, few, many or a class when expanded.

len	v_gene	j_gene	d_gene	abundance	CDR3aa
11	TRBV6-1	TRBJ2-1	NA	NA	CASVTYNEQFF
13	TRBV7-8	TRBJ1-1	NA	few	CASNSGVNTEAFF
14	TRBV5-1	TRBJ2-1	NA	few	CASSLDRVPNEQFF
13	TRBV6-2/TRBV6-3	TRBJ1-2	TRBD1	few	CATRQGSLYGYTF
18	TRBV11-2	TRBJ2-5	TRBD2	NA	CASSARSRLAGHQETQYF
14	TRBV7-9	TRBJ2-7	NA	NA	CASSLADGSYEQYF
16	TRBV4-3	TRBJ2-1	NA	once	CASSQDVGSSYNEQFF
14	TRBV7-9	TRBJ1-5	TRBD1	NA	CASSSGQFNQPQHF
15	TRBV5-5	TRBJ2-7	TRBD2	few	CASSWSKREFYEQYF
15	TRBV5-1	TRBJ1-4	NA	few	CASSPTRGGDEKLFF
13	TRBV6-2/TRBV6-3	TRBJ2-1	NA	many	CASKRNVYNEQFF
16	TRBV5-5	TRBJ2-2	NA	NA	CASSQYLRASPGELFF
16	TRBV5-1	TRBJ1-2	TRBD1	NA	CASSVLPGQTIYGYTF
12	TRBV7-9	TRBJ1-2	TRBD1	NA	CASSLGTGPYTF
15	TRBV6-1	TRBJ2-1	TRBD2	NA	CASSPLSGRFNEQFF
12	TRBV20-1	TRBJ1-2	TRBD1	few	CSAPGTGSGYTF
13	TRBV29-1	TRBJ2-1	TRBD2	many	CSVGRTSVDEQFF
17	TRBV4-2	TRBJ2-1	NA	NA	CAMGPEGRYRPYNEQFF
16	TRBV5-1	TRBJ2-3	TRBD2	NA	CASSAGLAGSTDTQYF
15	TRBV7-8	TRBJ2-5	TRBD2	few	CASSLQRESLETQYF
14	TRBV20-1	TRBJ2-5	TRBD1	NA	CSAHPGQGKETQYF
16	TRBV5-1	TRBJ2-1	NA	few	CASSSTGISSYNEQFF
17	TRBV3-1	TRBJ2-3	TRBD2	NA	CASSQVETSGGTDTQYF
14	TRBV12-3/TRBV12-4	TRBJ1-2	NA	few	CASGVGGRGYGYTF
15	TRBV11-2	TRBJ2-1	NA	many	CASSFETTSYNEQFF
8	TRBV9	TRBJ2-7	NA	NA	CSAYEQYF
13	TRBV29-1	TRBJ1-5	NA	NA	CSVSKGSNQPQHF
14	TRBV5-6	TRBJ2-5	TRBD2	few	CASTPGLAQETQYF
15	TRBV10-2	TRBJ2-5	TRBD1	few	CASSLTDRGHGTQYF
16	TRBV27	TRBJ2-1	TRBD2	NA	CASSPTSGPSYNEQFF
15	TRBV15	TRBJ1-2	NA	few	CATSRVSGALTGYTF
13	TRBV14	TRBJ2-5	NA	NA	CASSHQDLGTQYF
16	TRBV20-1	TRBJ2-2	TRBD2	NA	CSARYSSGGNTGELFF
12	TRBV6-6	TRBJ2-7	NA	many	CASSYSIYEQYF
14	TRBV29-1	TRBJ2-1	TRBD2	NA	CSVAATSGRNEQFF
15	TRBV20-1	TRBJ2-7	TRBD2	few	CSARAGLAGVREQYF
17	TRBV20-1	TRBJ1-5	TRBD1	few	CSANLDRGRRGNQPQHF
13	TRBV7-3	TRBJ2-1	NA	NA	CASSQAYPNEQFF
13	TRBV12-3/TRBV12-4	TRBJ2-1	NA	NA	CASISRDYNEQFF
13	TRBV7-9	TRBJ2-7	NA	NA	CASSFAGDYEQYF
15	TRBV5-1	TRBJ2-7	TRBD2	NA	CASSLGAGDTYEQYF
14	TRBV20-1	TRBJ2-3	TRBD1	once	CSARVGGAADTQYF